One sample yielded the 21 T cell receptor beta chains listed below, sequenced in a study of blood T cell repertoires in COVID-19. Assay: immunoSEQ multiplex PCR; the TCRdb copy retains only in-frame clones and omits some. The sample comprises approximately 250,000 clones, roughly 86% of which are singletons, and around 8.8% rests with the top ten. Sequenced: peripheral blood. Receptors originate from a man aged 35 to 55 with active or convalescent COVID-19.

This chain joins TRBV6-1 and TRBJ1-4; 7 bases line up with TRBD1. The CDR3 is 16 residues long. Per germline, CDR1 MNHNS and CDR2 SASEGT. V shed 3 bases, J shed 0 bases, and the junction held 4 bases outside the gene matches. The CDR3 region has the DNA TGTGCCAGCAGTGAGGGACAGTCTGCAACTAATGAAAAACTGTTTTTT. Residues: CASSEGQSATNEKLFF.

The table lists this clone with a count of one. The chain links TRBV4-1 to TRBJ2-5; 10 positions agree with TRBD2. The ends lost 0 bases at V and 5 bases at J; junction bases unmatched: 9. The CDR3 length is 17 residues. Germline-derived CDR1 and CDR2 are MGHRA and YSYEKL. The CDR3 here is CASSQDLSGGSRETQYF. The CDR3 bases are TGCGCCAGCAGCCAAGATCTTAGCGGGGGGTCTCGGGAGACCCAGTACTTC.

The CDR3: CASSWGTGRNYGGYTF. For the CDR3, the DNA is TGTGCCAGTAGTTGGGGGACAGGTCGTAACTATGGCGGCTACACCTTC. The V gene is TRBV19, the J gene TRBJ1-2, with TRBD1 matching over 8 bases. The germline V gene has CDR1 LNHDA and CDR2 SQIVND (reference sequence). V dropped 5 bases and J dropped 8; count of bases not matched to a gene: 16. The CDR3 loop spans 16 amino acids.

The J gene is TRBJ1-6, the V gene TRBV11-2; no clear D. Trimming took 3 bases from V and 10 from J, leaving 7 bases between them. In germline, CDR1 is SGHAT, CDR2 FQNNGV. The CDR3 length is 12 residues. CDR3 protein: CASSFLSSPLHF. CDR3 nucleotide sequence: TGTGCCAGCAGCTTCCTGAGCTCACCCCTCCACTTT.

The V call is TRBV28, the J call TRBJ1-2; tentative D call: TRBD1 (6 bases). Germline CDR1 reads MDHEN; CDR2 reads SYDVKM. This CDR3 region has 17 residues. V dropped 3 bases and J dropped 4 bases, with 21 bases sitting between them. In DNA form, the CDR3 reads TGTGCCAGCAGTTTCAGACCCGAGGGGGTCCGAGGCTATGGCTACACCTTC. It yields the protein CASSFRPEGVRGYGYTF.

The chain combines TRBV19 with TRBJ2-5, with 7 bases aligning to TRBD2. Germline V gene sequence: CDR1 LNHDA, CDR2 SQIVND (reference sequence). V gave up 6 bases and J gave up 0 bases; unmatched junction bases: 7. The CDR3 is 15 amino acids. CDR3 coding DNA: TGTGCCAGTAGCGGGAGGAGACTAGACCAAGAGACCCAGTACTTC. This encodes CASSGRRLDQETQYF.

In its sample, this clone was seen a few times. The V gene is TRBV28, the J gene TRBJ1-2, with TRBD1 matching over 10 bases. CDR1 MDHEN and CDR2 SYDVKM come from the germline V gene. There are 16 residues in the CDR3. Losses at the gene ends were 5 bases for V and 2 bases for J; bases not matched to a gene: 8. The CDR3 DNA reads as TGTGCCAGCAGTAACCCGGGACAGGGGAGGAACTATGGCTACACCTTC. It translates to CASSNPGQGRNYGYTF.

V and J are TRBV6-5 and TRBJ2-1; 8 nucleotides match TRBD1. Unmatched junction bases numbered 4, after V lost 6 bases and J lost 0 bases. CDR3 size: 15 residues. Germline CDR1 MNHEY, CDR2 SVGAGI. The chain's CDR3 is CASRADRDSYNEQFF. DNA for the CDR3: TGTGCCAGCAGGGCGGACAGGGACTCCTACAATGAGCAGTTCTTC.

The chain employs TRBV6-5 and TRBJ1-4; D possibly corresponds to TRBD1 (6 bases). Germline V gene data show CDR1 as MNHEY and CDR2 as SVGAGI. The CDR3 runs to 13 residues. The V gene lost 7 bases and the J gene lost 4 bases, with 10 bases spanning the gap. CDR3 DNA: TGTGCCAGCACCGGGACAATTAATGAAAAACTGTTTTTT. Encoded protein: CASTGTINEKLFF.

The chain joins TRBV5-1 to TRBJ1-4; D gene uncertain. The V and J ends lost 0 bases and 7 bases respectively, with 10 bases between them. The CDR3 extends over 14 amino acids. CDR1 is SGHRS, CDR2 YFSETQ, per germline. The CDR3 is CASSLERSGEKLFF. In DNA form, the CDR3 reads TGCGCCAGCAGCTTGGAACGTAGTGGTGAAAAACTGTTTTTT.

This chain connects TRBV7-9 to TRBJ2-1; 11 positions match TRBD2. Trimming took 5 bases from V and 6 from J; bases not matched to a gene: 9. The CDR3 contains 16 residues. CDR1 and CDR2 from the germline V gene are SEHNR and FQNEAQ (reference sequence). The CDR3 loop is CASSPASGGSGNEQFF. DNA of the CDR3: TGTGCCAGCAGCCCCGCTAGCGGGGGGAGCGGCAATGAGCAGTTCTTC.

This CDR3 reads CATSDAWGRGPSYNEQFF. For the CDR3, the DNA is TGTGCCACCAGTGATGCATGGGGCAGAGGTCCCTCCTACAATGAGCAGTTCTTC. V gene TRBV24-1 combines with J gene TRBJ2-1; D is possibly TRBD1 (5 bases). The CDR3 extends over 18 amino acids. Deletions cut 3 bases from V and 0 bases from J, with 17 bases between. Looked up from germline, CDR1 is KGHDR and CDR2 is SFDVKD.

The gene calls are TRBV6-5 and TRBJ2-2; 10 bases line up with TRBD2. This CDR3 comprises 15 residues. Germline loops: CDR1 MNHEY, CDR2 SVGAGI. The V and J ends lost 4 bases and 6 bases, in that order; junction bases with no gene match: 5. The CDR3 region has the DNA TGTGCCAGCAGTTCTACCGGGACTAGCGCCGGGGAGCTGTTTTTT. Encoded protein: CASSSTGTSAGELFF.

J is TRBJ1-1 and V is TRBV18; TRBD1 aligns across 9 bases. CDR3 length equals 15 residues. Germline CDR1 is KGHSH and CDR2 is LQKENI. J lost 3 bases, V lost 4 bases, and 6 bases had no gene match. CDR3: CASSLTGGVDTEAFF. As DNA, the CDR3 is TGTGCCAGCTCACTCACAGGGGGCGTCGACACTGAAGCTTTCTTT.

The chain uses TRBV5-1 and TRBJ1-4; 7 bases are a match to TRBD1. V lost 2 bases to trimming and J lost 6 bases; unmatched junction nucleotides: 10. This CDR3 is 16 amino acids long. Per the germline V gene, CDR1 is SGHRS and CDR2 is YFSETQ. CDR3 loop: CASSLTPGQSYEKLFF. The CDR3 bases are TGCGCCAGCAGCTTAACTCCGGGACAGAGCTATGAAAAACTGTTTTTT.

The rearrangement links TRBV11-2 to TRBJ1-1; tentatively, D is TRBD1 (5 bases). With 4 bases removed from V and 5 bases from J, the gap between germline ends came to 8 bases. Germline V gene sequence: CDR1 SGHAT, CDR2 FQNNGV. The CDR3 runs to 12 residues. DNA for the CDR3: TGTGCCAGCAGCTCGGGGGGGACTGAAGCTTTCTTT. Residues: CASSSGGTEAFF.

This chain connects TRBV10-3 to TRBJ2-7; 12 nucleotides align to TRBD1. Germline-derived CDR1 and CDR2 are ENHRY and SYGVKD. V shed 3 bases, J shed 8 bases, and the junction held 14 bases outside the gene matches. This CDR3 region has 17 residues. CDR3 region: CAISESRDRGPLEKQYF. CDR3 nucleotides: TGTGCCATCAGTGAATCGAGGGACAGGGGGCCACTTGAGAAGCAGTACTTC.

This clone was picked up one time. The chain combines TRBV5-4 with TRBJ2-1, with 12 bases lining up with TRBD2. Per germline, CDR1 SGHNT and CDR2 YYREEE (reference sequence). Unmatched junction bases numbered 2, after V lost 0 bases and J lost 7 bases. This CDR3 contains 15 residues. CDR3 nucleotide sequence: TGTGCCAGCAGCTTGGCCGGGACTAGCGGGAATGAGCAGTTCTTC. Encoded protein: CASSLAGTSGNEQFF.

This chain connects TRBV4-2 to TRBJ2-1; D ambiguous. The CDR3 sequence is 12 residues long. V lost 0 bases and J lost 9, with 6 bases in between. Germline loops: CDR1 LGHNA, CDR2 YNFKEQ. CDR3 in amino acids: CASSQDRSEQFF. The CDR3 nucleotides read TGTGCCAGCAGCCAAGATCGGAGTGAGCAGTTCTTC.

The CDR3, as DNA: TGCGCCAGCAGCACGGGGACAGGGGGCGCGGAGGAGCAGTACTTC. It specifies CASSTGTGGAEEQYF. The chain combines TRBV5-1 with TRBJ2-7; 12 bases match TRBD1. The junction had 9 bases not matched to a gene; V was cut back by 4 bases and J by 7 bases. This CDR3 comprises 15 residues. The germline V gene encodes CDR1 SGHRS and CDR2 YFSETQ.

This chain connects TRBV5-5 to TRBJ1-5; D gene unclear. Germline CDR1 SGHKS, CDR2 YYEKEE (reference sequence). CDR3 size: 15 residues. Trimming shortened V by 0 bases and J by 6 bases, and 13 bases separated the two germline ends. CDR3 nucleotides: TGTGCCAGCAGCTTGGCCCTGTCGGGTAGTCAGCCCCAGCATTTT. The encoded protein is CASSLALSGSQPQHF.